There are many counts of the clone carrying this T cell receptor (beta chain). Germline loops: CDR1 SGHTA, CDR2 FQGNSA. The ends were cut back, 4 bases at V and 3 bases at J, with 13 bases in the middle. There are 14 residues in the CDR3. The sample comes from a study of identical twins. Using its own MiXCR run on the 5' RACE reads, TCRdb lists one record per CDR3 protein. Of 350,000 to 450,000 distinct CDR3 sequences listed, approximately 18% were seen once; the top ten hold around 10%. V gene TRBV7-2 combines with J gene TRBJ2-7, with unresolved D. This receptor was identified in a man aged 50-59 years in good health. Sample: naive T cells sorted from blood. The CDR3 reads CASSSTPGGYEQYF. CDR3 bases: TGTGCCAGCAGCTCTACGCCGGGCGGCTACGAGCAGTACTTC. The entire variable domain, with the rest obtained from reference TRBV7-2 and TRBJ2-7, is as follows: GAGVSQSPSNKVTEKGKDVELRCDPISGHTALYWYRQSLGQGLEFLIYFQGNSAPDKSGLPSDRFSAERTGGSVSTLTIQRTQQEDSAVYLCASSSTPGGYEQYFGPGTRLTVT.